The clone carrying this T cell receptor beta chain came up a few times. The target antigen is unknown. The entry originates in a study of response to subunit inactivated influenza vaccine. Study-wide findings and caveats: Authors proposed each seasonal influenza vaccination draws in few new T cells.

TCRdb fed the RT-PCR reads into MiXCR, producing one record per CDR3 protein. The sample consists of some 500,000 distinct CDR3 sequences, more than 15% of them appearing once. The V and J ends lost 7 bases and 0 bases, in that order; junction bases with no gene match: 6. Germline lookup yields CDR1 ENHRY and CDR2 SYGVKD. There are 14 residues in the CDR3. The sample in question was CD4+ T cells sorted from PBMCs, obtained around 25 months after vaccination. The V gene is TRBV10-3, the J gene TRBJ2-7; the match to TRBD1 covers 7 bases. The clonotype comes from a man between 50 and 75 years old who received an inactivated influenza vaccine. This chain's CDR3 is CAIKATGSSYEQYF. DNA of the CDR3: TGTGCCATCAAAGCGACAGGGAGCTCCTACGAGCAGTACTTC.